The clone carrying this T cell receptor beta chain was counted a few times. The antigen is unknown. This sample was taken from a study of long-term antiretroviral therapy in people with HIV. Study-wide context: Collection dates of the earliest samples fall about a decade before the 2015 immediate-ART recommendation. General study points: Repertoires looked antigen-experienced, with only a slight naive shift after ART. Viral resistance, ART adherence and therapy changes all lacked available data. Post-treatment diversity went higher with ART but stayed below transplant donor controls.

Survey-level immunoSEQ v3.0 assays were run. Profiled with immunoSEQ multiplex PCR; TCRdb holds only in-frame clones, not every one. This table holds some 28,000 clones, around 89% found once. CDR3 size: 16 residues. The germline V gene has CDR1 SEHNR and CDR2 FQNEAQ (reference sequence). With 1 base clipped from V and 4 bases from J, the junction kept 7 bases outside the gene matches. The sample consisted of unsorted PBMCs, taken 0.5 years after starting antiretroviral therapy. The chain employs TRBV7-9 and TRBJ2-7, with 10 bases identical to TRBD2. This TCR derives from a woman in her late teens or twenties with HIV. CDR3 in DNA: TGTGCCAGCAGCTTAGTGAGGCTAGCGGGAGTGTACGAGCAGTACTTC. Protein: CASSLVRLAGVYEQYF.